This TCR beta chain was found in a study of vaccination and CD4 T cells after COVID-19. For the study at large: The post-COVID samples were taken a median roughly 96 days after diagnosis, anywhere from 35 to 161. Control cultures were supplied with a CEFX pool, an HIV-1 Nef pool, or no peptide at all.

The CDR3 spans 13 residues. The V end was cut by 1 base, the J end by 9 bases, with 10 bases between. Germline V lookup: CDR1 SNHLY, CDR2 FYNNEI. In the case of this clonotype: Its antigen is currently unknown.

Treatment here: approximately 9-day PBMC culture with coronavirus spike peptide pools or control peptides (ViraFEST assay). With the Oncomine TCR Beta short-read assay, DNA from cultured CD4+ T cells was sequenced. TCRdb recomputed calls from the PCR reads with MiXCR, one row per CDR3 protein. This sample has about 10,000 distinct CDR3 sequences, with around 40% found just once. V and J are TRBV2 and TRBJ2-1; D is unresolved. The specimen sequenced was CD4+ T cells from blood, cultured in vitro. This receptor was obtained from a human donor who had recovered from COVID-19. The CDR3 DNA sequence: TGTGCCAGCAGTGAAGAGGGCAACCTTGAGCAGTTCTTC. Amino acid sequence: CASSEEGNLEQFF.